This is a list of T cell receptor beta chains from one sample in a study of cytotoxic CD8 clonotypes in ibrutinib-treated CLL. The method was immunoSEQ multiplex PCR; TCRdb's version includes in-frame clones alone and lacks a portion of them. The data hold 65,000 to 80,000 clones, with over 65% observed a single time. The starting material was PBMCs, obtained after 24 months of ibrutinib treatment. Receptors were obtained from a human donor with chronic lymphocytic leukemia. CDR3s include the opening cysteine and the closing phenylalanine or tryptophan. A D gene is named only where the DNA matches it firmly. Clone size, where shown, is once, few, many, or a class for clones that have expanded.

D gene	J gene	V gene	clone size	CDR3 protein	CDR3 DNA
.	TRBJ2-7	TRBV5-1	.	CASSPIFGGKSYEQYF	TGCGCCAGCAGCCCTATATTTGGGGGGAAGTCCTACGAGCAGTACTTC
.	TRBJ2-6	TRBV5-5	.	CASSLVRQHSGANVLTF	TGTGCCAGCAGCTTGGTGAGACAGCACTCTGGGGCCAACGTCCTGACTTTC
TRBD2	TRBJ2-3	TRBV9	.	CASSVDAGLAGADTQYF	TGTGCCAGCAGCGTAGACGCGGGACTAGCGGGAGCAGATACGCAGTATTTT
TRBD1	TRBJ1-1	TRBV5-5	.	CASSLLEGGKAFF	TGTGCCAGCAGCCTCCTAGAAGGGGGCAAAGCTTTCTTT
.	TRBJ2-7	TRBV19	.	CASSIFLGPSYEQYF	TGTGCCAGTAGTATCTTCTTGGGGCCCTCCTACGAGCAGTACTTC
.	TRBJ2-3	TRBV7-2	.	CASSFKGPPSTDTQYF	TGTGCCAGCAGCTTTAAGGGTCCACCAAGCACAGATACGCAGTATTTT
.	TRBJ2-7	TRBV6-6	once	CASSYSGFEQYF	TGTGCCAGCAGTTACTCAGGGTTTGAGCAGTACTTC
TRBD1	TRBJ2-5	TRBV7-9	.	CASSLADRSQETQYF	TGTGCCAGCAGCTTAGCGGACAGGAGCCAAGAGACCCAGTACTTC
.	TRBJ2-7	TRBV7-9	few	CASSLIPQGEQYF	TGTGCCAGCAGCTTAATTCCCCAGGGAGAGCAGTACTTC
.	TRBJ2-2	TRBV7-3	.	CASSPTSGPGELFF	TGTGCCAGCAGCCCGACTAGTGGGCCCGGGGAGCTGTTTTTT
.	TRBJ1-4	TRBV6-5	.	CASSYSGLNEKLFF	TGTGCCAGCAGTTACTCGGGACTAAATGAAAAACTGTTTTTT
TRBD1	TRBJ1-5	TRBV19	once	CASTQGQGRNQPQHF	TGTGCCAGTACCCAGGGACAGGGGAGGAATCAGCCCCAGCATTTT
.	TRBJ2-3	TRBV5-6	.	CASRSGPSTDTQYF	TGTGCCAGCAGATCCGGCCCCAGCACAGATACGCAGTATTTT
.	TRBJ2-1	TRBV11-1	few	CASSQGRNEQFF	TGTGCCAGCAGCCAGGGGAGGAATGAGCAGTTCTTC
TRBD1	TRBJ2-7	TRBV6-5	.	CASRAKGASYEQYF	TGTGCCAGCAGAGCCAAGGGGGCTAGCTACGAGCAGTACTTC
TRBD2	TRBJ2-7	TRBV9	once	CASSDGLAGPYEQYF	TGTGCCAGCAGCGACGGACTAGCGGGACCCTACGAGCAGTACTTC
.	TRBJ1-4	TRBV18	.	CASSSERDEKLFF	TGTGCCAGCTCATCAGAGCGGGATGAAAAACTGTTTTTT
.	TRBJ2-7	TRBV6-1	.	CASSSAQGIYEQYF	TGTGCCAGCAGTTCTGCCCAGGGAATCTACGAGCAGTACTTC
.	TRBJ1-1	TRBV6-1	.	CASSEAGPGTEAFF	TGTGCCAGCAGTGAAGCGGGCCCGGGCACTGAAGCTTTCTTT
TRBD1	TRBJ2-7	TRBV28	.	CASSLIPGQGFEQYF	TGTGCCAGCAGCCTCATTCCGGGACAGGGTTTCGAGCAGTACTTC
.	TRBJ2-2	TRBV7-9	.	CASSLTVDAANTGELFF	TGTGCCAGCAGCCTCACCGTGGACGCCGCGAACACCGGGGAGCTGTTTTTT
.	TRBJ1-2	TRBV6-5	.	CASSFRGQGIYGYTF	TGTGCCAGCAGTTTTCGGGGCCAAGGAATCTATGGCTACACCTTC
TRBD2	TRBJ2-3	TRBV6-6	.	CASSLAGTQYF	TGTGCCAGCAGTCTAGCGGGAACGCAGTATTTT
.	TRBJ2-7	TRBV7-9	.	CASSITATTYEQYF	TGTGCCAGCAGCATTACAGCCACTACCTACGAGCAGTACTTC
.	TRBJ1-1	TRBV28	.	CASRAANTEAFF	TGTGCCAGCAGGGCAGCTAACACTGAAGCTTTCTTT
.	TRBJ2-5	TRBV15	.	CATSRGGTNQETQYF	TGTGCCACCAGCAGAGGCGGGACAAACCAAGAGACCCAGTACTTC
TRBD1	TRBJ2-2	TRBV11-2	.	CASSGGQGNTGELFF	TGTGCCAGCAGCGGAGGACAGGGAAACACCGGGGAGCTGTTTTTT
.	TRBJ2-7	TRBV7-2	.	CASSLQLAGEQYF	TGTGCCAGCAGCCTGCAACTAGCCGGGGAGCAGTACTTC
.	TRBJ1-2	TRBV18	.	CASSPEQDTGPGYTF	TGTGCCAGCTCACCCGAACAGGACACAGGTCCTGGCTACACCTTC
.	TRBJ1-3	TRBV7-9	.	CASSQLGASSGNTIYF	TGTGCCAGCAGCCAACTAGGGGCCAGCTCTGGAAACACCATATATTTT
.	TRBJ1-1	TRBV7-2	.	CASSRMTGNTEAFF	TGTGCCAGCAGCCGAATGACAGGGAACACTGAAGCTTTCTTT
.	TRBJ2-1	TRBV7-3	.	CASSLELVSEQFF	TGTGCCAGCAGCTTAGAACTAGTAAGTGAGCAGTTCTTC
TRBD2	TRBJ2-7	TRBV5-1	.	CASSSGIAGGPGRYEQYF	TGCGCCAGCAGCTCGGGGATAGCGGGAGGGCCAGGCAGGTACGAGCAGTACTTC
TRBD2	TRBJ2-2	TRBV25-1	once	CASSNGRAVGELFF	TGTGCCAGCAGTAACGGGAGGGCGGTCGGGGAGCTGTTTTTT
.	TRBJ1-5	TRBV5-6	.	CASSIRRSNQPQHF	TGTGCCAGCAGCATAAGGCGTAGCAATCAGCCCCAGCATTTT
.	TRBJ1-1	TRBV29-1	.	CSVGGFTEAFF	TGCAGCGTTGGAGGGTTCACTGAAGCTTTCTTT
.	TRBJ2-1	TRBV11-3	.	CASSLEGEMGHEQFF	TGTGCCAGCAGCTTAGAGGGGGAGATGGGACATGAGCAGTTCTTC
.	TRBJ1-1	TRBV30	.	CAWSTRNTEAFF	TGTGCCTGGAGTACCAGAAACACTGAAGCTTTCTTT
.	TRBJ1-6	TRBV4-1	.	CASSHLGSPLHF	TGCGCCAGCAGCCACTTAGGTTCACCCCTCCACTTT
.	TRBJ1-5	TRBV7-3	.	CASSLGTQPQHF	TGTGCCAGCAGCTTAGGAACCCAGCCCCAGCATTTT
TRBD1	TRBJ1-3	TRBV11-2	.	CASSPRGQSSGNTIYF	TGTGCCAGCAGCCCTAGGGGACAGAGCTCTGGAAACACCATATATTTT
.	TRBJ2-4	TRBV2	.	CASSDPGTPKNIQYF	TGTGCCAGCAGTGATCCCGGGACACCCAAAAACATTCAGTACTTC
.	TRBJ2-2	TRBV5-4	.	CASSLEANTGELFF	TGTGCCAGCAGCTTGGAGGCGAACACCGGGGAGCTGTTTTTT
.	TRBJ1-4	TRBV5-4	.	CASSPGGNSGEKLFF	TGTGCCAGCAGCCCCGGGGGAAATTCTGGGGAAAAACTGTTTTTT
.	TRBJ2-1	TRBV2	.	CASLGGGLGYNEQFF	TGTGCCAGCTTGGGAGGGGGACTGGGATACAATGAGCAGTTCTTC
.	TRBJ1-1	TRBV21-1	.	CASSKWLEAFF	TGTGCCAGCAGCAAATGGCTTGAAGCTTTCTTT
TRBD2	TRBJ2-1	TRBV28	.	CASSRPGGPSNEQFF	TGTGCCAGCAGTCGGCCGGGAGGGCCTTCCAATGAGCAGTTCTTC
.	TRBJ2-7	TRBV10-3	.	CAISESGYEQYF	TGTGCCATCAGTGAGTCAGGGTACGAGCAGTACTTC
.	TRBJ2-3	TRBV19	.	CASSIGWRDGSDTQYF	TGTGCCAGTAGTATTGGATGGCGGGACGGTTCAGATACGCAGTATTTT
TRBD2	TRBJ2-7	TRBV6-6	few	CASSYTLAGPNYEQYF	TGTGCCAGCAGTTACACACTAGCGGGGCCCAACTACGAGCAGTACTTC
.	TRBJ1-2	TRBV18	.	CASSLNSGGDYGYTF	TGTGCCAGCTCACTAAACTCGGGGGGCGACTATGGCTACACCTTC
TRBD2	TRBJ2-2	TRBV9	.	CASSPRGSGSITGELFF	TGTGCCAGCAGCCCCCGGGGGAGCGGGAGTATTACCGGGGAGCTGTTTTTT
.	TRBJ2-7	TRBV28	once	CASSLCPDCEQYF	TGTGCCAGCAGTTTATGCCCTGATTGTGAGCAGTACTTC
TRBD2	TRBJ2-1	TRBV19	.	CASSISAGAGFGEQFF	TGTGCCAGTAGTATCTCGGCGGGAGCCGGCTTTGGTGAGCAGTTCTTC
.	TRBJ1-3	TRBV5-1	.	CASSLDISGNTIYF	TGCGCCAGCAGCTTAGACATCTCTGGAAACACCATATATTTT